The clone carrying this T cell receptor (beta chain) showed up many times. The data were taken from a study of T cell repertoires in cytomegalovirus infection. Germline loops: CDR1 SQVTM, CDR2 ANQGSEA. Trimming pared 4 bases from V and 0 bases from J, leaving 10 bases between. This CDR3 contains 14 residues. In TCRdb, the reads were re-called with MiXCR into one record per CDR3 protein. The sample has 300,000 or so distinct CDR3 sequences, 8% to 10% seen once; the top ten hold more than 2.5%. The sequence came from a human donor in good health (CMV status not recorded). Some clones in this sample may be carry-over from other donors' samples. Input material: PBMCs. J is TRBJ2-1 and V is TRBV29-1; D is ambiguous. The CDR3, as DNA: TGCAGCGTTGCGCAGGAGAGCTCCTACAATGAGCAGTTCTTC. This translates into CSVAQESSYNEQFF.